The next 25 T cell receptor beta chains were all read from a single sample in a study of blood T cell repertoires in COVID-19. Some clones are missing from TCRdb's copy, which holds only in-frame ones; the method was immunoSEQ multiplex PCR. The table lists about 130,000 clones, 85% of them singletons. Input material: peripheral blood. Receptor source: a man aged 80 or over with active or convalescent COVID-19.

The chain uses TRBV2 and TRBJ2-5; 9 bases agree with TRBD1. The CDR3 consists of 17 residues. The germline gives CDR1 SNHLY, CDR2 FYNNEI. The V segment lost 4 bases and the J segment 4 bases; nucleotides outside the gene matches: 13. The CDR3, as DNA: TGTGCCAGCAGTGTCCTTAGACAGGGGGTGAACGTAGAGACCCAGTACTTC. Its protein product is CASSVLRQGVNVETQYF.

The V call is TRBV27, the J call TRBJ2-7; D may be TRBD1 (5 bases). Trimming took off 8 bases at V and 7 bases at J, with 18 bases between the two ends. The CDR3 covers 13 residues. Per the germline V gene, CDR1 is MNHEY and CDR2 is SMNVEV (reference sequence). The CDR3 loop reads CASVGLSSSEQYF. The CDR3 nucleotides are TGTGCCAGCGTGGGGCTGTCCAGCTCAGAGCAGTACTTC.

The V call is TRBV5-1, the J call TRBJ1-1, with unresolved D. This CDR3 contains 13 residues. From germline, CDR1 is SGHRS and CDR2 YFSETQ. Trimming shortened V by 6 bases and J by 8 bases, and 17 bases separated the two germline ends. The DNA of the CDR3 is TGCGCCAGCACCCCCCAAAGAGGAAGAGAAGCTTTCTTT. Translation gives CASTPQRGREAFF.

The chain recombines TRBV30 with TRBJ1-1, with 7 bases that match TRBD1. The germline gives CDR1 GTSNPN, CDR2 SVGIG (reference sequence). The CDR3 sequence is 12 residues long. J lost 10 bases, V lost 5 bases, and 10 bases had no gene match. The CDR3 region is CAWHQGEGRAFF. CDR3 DNA: TGTGCCTGGCATCAGGGGGAAGGGCGAGCTTTCTTT.

The count of this clone is one. This chain links TRBV7-9 with TRBJ2-7; 7 bases map to TRBD1. Germline assignment: CDR1 SEHNR and CDR2 FQNEAQ (reference sequence). This CDR3 spans 17 amino acids. V dropped 5 bases and J dropped 6; count of bases not matched to a gene: 19. The CDR3 nucleotides are TGTGCCAGCAGCAACCTCACAGGGGCCCAACCCCCGGGCGAGCAGTACTTC. Translation gives CASSNLTGAQPPGEQYF.

The chain couples TRBV5-1 to TRBJ1-6; a weak D match, TRBD1 (6 bases). The V end lost 0 bases, the J end lost 10 bases, and 11 bases lay between the germline ends. The CDR3 is 14 residues long. The germline CDR1 and CDR2 sequences are SGHRS and YFSETQ. The CDR3 region has the DNA TGCGCCAGCAGCTTGGAGGGGGGGTGGTCACCCCTCCACTTT. It yields the protein CASSLEGGWSPLHF.

The genes are TRBV6-5 and TRBJ2-7; 8 bases align to TRBD1. V was pared by 4 bases and J by 3 bases, with 5 bases of the junction left unmatched. CDR3 length: 14 amino acids. Germline CDR1 MNHEY, CDR2 SVGAGI. CDR3 in DNA: TGTGCCAGCAGTTCCTTAACAGGGGGCTACGAGCAGTACTTC. Its protein is CASSSLTGGYEQYF.

The chain is built from TRBV11-3 and TRBJ2-2, with 10 nucleotides matching TRBD2. Germline CDR1 is SGHNT and CDR2 is YENEEA. The ends lost 2 bases at V and 3 bases at J; junction bases unmatched: 6. This CDR3 contains 17 residues. Here the CDR3 DNA reads TGTGCCAGCAGCTTATCGACTAGCGGGTTTGACACCGGGGAGCTGTTTTTT. Residues: CASSLSTSGFDTGELFF.

This chain uses TRBV10-3 with TRBJ2-3; TRBD2 matches at 14 bases. This CDR3 spans 15 amino acids. Germline V lookup: CDR1 ENHRY, CDR2 SYGVKD. Germline trimming cut 10 bases from V and 3 bases from J; bases unmatched to any gene: 6. The DNA for the CDR3 is TGTGCCACGGGGACTAGCGGGAGAAGAACAGATACGCAGTATTTT. Protein: CATGTSGRRTDTQYF.

The chain uses TRBV19 and TRBJ1-5; weak D call: TRBD1 (6 bases). In germline, CDR1 is LNHDA, CDR2 SQIVND (reference sequence). Deletions cut 5 bases from V and 0 bases from J, with 11 bases between. The CDR3 sequence is 15 residues long. This CDR3 is CASSGDRHSNQPQHF. As DNA, the CDR3 is TGTGCCAGTAGTGGAGACAGGCATAGCAATCAGCCCCAGCATTTT.

The table lists this clone with a count of one. The J gene is TRBJ1-6, the V gene TRBV6-1, with 11 bases that match TRBD1. The CDR3 runs 15 residues. The germline CDR1 and CDR2 sequences are MNHNS and SASEGT. V lost 6 bases and J lost 7; bases outside the gene matches: 5. The CDR3 loop reads CASRRDRGGNSPLHF. The CDR3 DNA reads TGTGCCAGCAGGAGGGACAGGGGGGGCAATTCACCCCTCCACTTT.

The gene calls are TRBV7-9 and TRBJ1-4; a weak D match, TRBD1 (6 bases). V lost 6 bases and J lost 0, with 20 bases in between. The CDR3 has 18 residues. Looked up from germline, CDR1 is SEHNR and CDR2 is FQNEAQ (reference sequence). The CDR3 is CASRQNQGPAATNEKLFF. As DNA, the CDR3 is TGTGCCAGCAGGCAAAATCAGGGGCCCGCTGCAACTAATGAAAAACTGTTTTTT.

This rearrangement joins TRBV20-1 to TRBJ1-2; no clear D gene. CDR1 DFQATT and CDR2 SNEGSKA come from the germline V gene (reference sequence). The CDR3 sequence is 14 residues long. V lost 3 bases and J lost 4, with 15 bases in between. This chain's CDR3 is CSASLESLGYGYTF. The CDR3 DNA reads TGCAGTGCTAGTCTGGAGAGCCTAGGCTATGGCTACACCTTC.

The rearrangement links TRBV20-1 to TRBJ2-7, with TRBD2 matching over 11 bases. Germline CDR1 and CDR2: DFQATT and SNEGSKA (reference sequence). CDR3 length: 16 residues. Trimming at V came to 3 bases and at J to 6 bases, leaving 13 bases not matched to a gene. The CDR3 region has the DNA TGCAGTGCTAGTACGGGACTAGCGGCGGGTCCCCTCGAGCAGTACTTC. The encoded protein is CSASTGLAAGPLEQYF.

The chain employs TRBV5-4 and TRBJ2-3; 7 positions agree with TRBD2. Unmatched junction bases numbered 11, after V lost 4 bases and J lost 3 bases. CDR1 is SGHNT and CDR2 is YYREEE in the germline V gene (reference sequence). The CDR3 is 16 amino acids. CDR3 nucleotides: TGTGCCAGCAGCCAGGGAGGGGTAAGGAGAACAGATACGCAGTATTTT. Residues: CASSQGGVRRTDTQYF.

This chain uses TRBV3-1 (or the pseudogene TRBV3-2) with TRBJ2-2; a possible D gene is TRBD1 (6 bases). The V gene lost 5 bases and the J gene lost 0 bases, with 10 bases spanning the gap. Per germline, CDR1 LGHDT and CDR2 YNNKEL (reference sequence). CDR3 length: 15 residues. CDR3 in amino acids: CASSSGTTNTGELFF. The CDR3 DNA reads TGTGCCAGCAGCTCCGGGACAACGAACACCGGGGAGCTGTTTTTT.

The J gene is TRBJ2-3, the V gene TRBV28, with 11 bases fitting TRBD1. Germline CDR1 and CDR2: MDHEN and SYDVKM. V lost 4 bases, J lost 4 bases, and 1 base stayed unmatched. The length of the CDR3 is 14 residues. The CDR3 nucleotides are TGTGCCAGCAGTTCGGGACAGGGGGCAGATACGCAGTATTTT. This translates into CASSSGQGADTQYF.

The V and J genes are TRBV19 and TRBJ2-2; 7 positions agree with TRBD1. The CDR3 totals 14 residues. The germline V gene encodes CDR1 LNHDA and CDR2 SQIVND (reference sequence). Trimming took 5 bases from V and 4 from J; bases not matched to a gene: 4. CDR3 nucleotides: TGTGCCAGTAGTGCAAACAGGGGCACCGGGGAGCTGTTTTTT. This encodes CASSANRGTGELFF.

The CDR3 region is CSASRDTRDVNYGYTF. CDR3 DNA sequence: TGCAGTGCTAGTAGAGATACGCGGGACGTGAACTATGGCTACACCTTC. V is TRBV20-1 and J is TRBJ1-2; possible D gene TRBD1, 5 bases. This CDR3 region has 16 residues. Trimming left V 3 bases short and J 2 bases short, with 19 bases between. Germline V lookup: CDR1 DFQATT, CDR2 SNEGSKA (reference sequence).

The chain carries TRBV19 and TRBJ1-2; 10 bases are shared with TRBD1. Looked up from germline, CDR1 is LNHDA and CDR2 is SQIVND (reference sequence). The V gene end was trimmed by 4 bases and the J gene end by 4 bases; junction bases not matched to a gene: 6. The CDR3 sequence is 15 residues long. CDR3 amino acids: CASSNRDRGFYGYTF. DNA of the CDR3: TGTGCCAGTAGTAACCGGGACAGGGGCTTCTATGGCTACACCTTC.

The table lists this clone with a few counts. This chain connects TRBV7-2 to TRBJ1-2; D possibly corresponds to TRBD1 (5 bases). Trimming removed 5 bases from V and 7 bases from J, with 17 bases in between. The length of the CDR3 is 14 residues. CDR1 is SGHTA, CDR2 FQGNSA, per germline. CDR3 sequence: CASSAQARPGGYTF. The CDR3 DNA is TGTGCCAGCAGCGCACAGGCCCGACCGGGTGGCTACACCTTC.

The gene calls are TRBV9 and TRBJ2-7; 10 nucleotides match TRBD2. Per germline, CDR1 SGDLS and CDR2 YYNGEE. The junction had 5 bases not matched to a gene; V was cut back by 3 bases and J by 5 bases. This CDR3 is built from 14 residues. The CDR3 DNA reads TGTGCCAGCAGCGGGGGGACTAGCGAAGACGAGCAGTACTTC. Residues: CASSGGTSEDEQYF.

V and J are TRBV3-1 (or the pseudogene TRBV3-2) and TRBJ2-2, with unresolved D. Trimming shortened V by 3 bases and J by 4 bases, and 12 bases separated the two germline ends. This CDR3 region has 15 residues. Germline assignment: CDR1 LGHDT and CDR2 YNNKEL (reference sequence). CDR3 region: CASSHERNVTGELFF. The CDR3 DNA is TGTGCCAGCAGCCACGAGCGCAACGTCACCGGGGAGCTGTTTTTT.

This clone was detected once. This rearrangement joins TRBV9 to TRBJ2-3; 7 bases fit TRBD2. The J segment lost 2 bases and the V segment lost 4 bases, leaving 10 bases of the junction unmatched. CDR3 length: 16 amino acids. CDR1 SGDLS and CDR2 YYNGEE come from the germline V gene. In DNA form, the CDR3 reads TGTGCCAGCAGCCCCCCCGGGCTAGCGGCCACAGATACGCAGTATTTT. As protein: CASSPPGLAATDTQYF.

The chain joins TRBV3-1 (or the pseudogene TRBV3-2) to TRBJ2-1; TRBD1 matches at 8 bases. V lost 4 bases and J lost 3; bases outside the gene matches: 5. This CDR3 has 15 residues. The germline V gene encodes CDR1 LGHDT and CDR2 YNNKEL (reference sequence). This CDR3 reads CASSPRQGNYNEQFF. As DNA, the CDR3 is TGTGCCAGCAGCCCTCGACAGGGGAACTACAATGAGCAGTTCTTC.